This entry lists 15 T cell receptor beta chains sequenced from one sample in a study of blood T cell repertoires in COVID-19. The data were produced by immunoSEQ multiplex PCR, yet TCRdb's version contains in-frame clones alone and is incomplete. Here the sample spans 300,000 to 350,000 clones, 90% being singletons. Sequences were obtained from peripheral blood. These receptors came from a woman aged 25 to 39 with COVID-19, enrolled during active disease.

The chain joins TRBV20-1 to TRBJ2-7; possibly TRBD1 or TRBD2 for D (5 bases each). The CDR3 is 12 amino acids. Looked up from germline, CDR1 is DFQATT and CDR2 is SNEGSKA (reference sequence). V lost 3 bases and J 5 bases, leaving 11 bases between the germline ends. The CDR3 nucleotides read TGCAGTGCTAGTGGGGGAGTAAACGAGCAGTACTTC. Translation: CSASGGVNEQYF.

The gene calls are TRBV30 and TRBJ1-1; the D is unclear. Between the trimmed V and J ends, which lost 3 bases and 1 base, there was a span of 12 bases. The CDR3 sequence is 14 residues long. Per germline, CDR1 GTSNPN and CDR2 SVGIG (reference sequence). Here the CDR3 DNA reads TGTGCCTGGAGGCGGGGTTTGGCGAACACTGAAGCTTTCTTT. This sequence encodes CAWRRGLANTEAFF.

The chain recombines TRBV19 with TRBJ1-5; a weak D match, TRBD1 (6 bases). V gave up 4 bases and J gave up 7 bases, with 14 bases separating them. Germline CDR1 LNHDA, CDR2 SQIVND (reference sequence). This CDR3 is built from 14 residues. CDR3 in DNA: TGTGCCAGTAGTAAGGGACATCTTCTCCAGCCCCAGCATTTT. Residues: CASSKGHLLQPQHF.

This rearrangement joins TRBV28 to TRBJ2-7; possible D gene TRBD2, 5 bases. The germline V and J ends were trimmed by 6 bases and 3 bases, with 21 bases remaining between them. The CDR3 is made up of 16 amino acids. The germline V gene encodes CDR1 MDHEN and CDR2 SYDVKM. This CDR3 reads CASSSPRRAEGYEQYF. For the CDR3, the DNA is TGTGCCAGCAGCTCCCCCCGGCGGGCAGAGGGCTACGAGCAGTACTTC. Combining the CDR3 with reference TRBV28 and TRBJ2-7 gives the whole variable domain DVKVTQSSRYLVKRTGEKVFLECVQDMDHENMFWYRQDPGLGLRLIYFSYDVKMKEKGDIPEGYSVSREKKERFSLILESASTNQTSMYLCASSSPRRAEGYEQYFGPGTRLTVT.

This clone came up once. The rearrangement links TRBV11-2 to TRBJ2-1, with D possibly being TRBD2 (6 bases). Trimming took 5 bases from V and 7 from J, leaving 18 bases between them. The CDR3 spans 15 residues. In germline, CDR1 is SGHAT, CDR2 FQNNGV. This CDR3 is CASSAGAGPRNEQFF. CDR3 DNA: TGTGCCAGCAGCGCCGGGGCGGGACCCCGGAATGAGCAGTTCTTC.

The chain couples TRBV11-2 to TRBJ2-1, with 11 bases fitting TRBD2. Germline CDR1 SGHAT, CDR2 FQNNGV. The J segment lost 2 bases and the V segment lost 8 bases, leaving 8 bases of the junction unmatched. The CDR3 consists of 16 residues. CDR3 nucleotides: TGTGCCAGCGGTTTAGCGGGAGGGCTCGCCTACAATGAGCAGTTCTTC. Translation: CASGLAGGLAYNEQFF.

With respect to this clone: A read error may produce the germline difference seen at one junction end. This chain connects TRBV9 to TRBJ1-6; D is possibly TRBD1 (5 bases). The V gene's germline CDR1 is SGDLS and CDR2 YYNGEE. CDR3 length: 15 amino acids. The CDR3 protein is CASSPRQLVHSSLHF. As DNA, the CDR3 is TGTGCCAGCAGCCCGAGACAGTTAGTCCATTCATCCCTCCACTTT. The whole variable domain, filled in from reference TRBV9 and TRBJ1-6, reads DSGVTQTPKHLITATGQRVTLRCSPRSGDLSVYWYQQSLDQGLQFLIQYYNGEERAKGNILERFSAQQFPDLHSELNLSSLELGDSALYFCASSPRQLVHSSLHFGNGTRLTVT.

The chain joins TRBV11-3 to TRBJ1-6; possible D gene TRBD1, 5 bases. The CDR3 length is 16 residues. The V end was cut by 1 base, the J end by 8 bases, with 15 bases between. CDR1 is SGHNT, CDR2 YENEEA, per germline. CDR3 loop: CASSLVLRVEYSPLHF. CDR3 coding DNA: TGTGCCAGCAGCTTAGTACTCAGGGTGGAATATTCACCCCTCCACTTT.

This clone was counted between two and nine times. The chain recombines TRBV12-3 or TRBV12-4 with TRBJ1-5; D is possibly TRBD1 (5 bases). Trimming stripped 9 bases from V and 9 bases from J, with 18 bases between. The CDR3 totals 13 residues. This CDR3 reads CASRRGWLGPQHF. CDR3 bases: TGTGCCAGTAGGCGGGGCTGGTTGGGGCCCCAGCATTTT.

The chain has TRBV30 and TRBJ1-5; D is unresolved. Trimming shortened V by 3 bases and J by 2 bases, and 8 bases separated the two germline ends. This CDR3 comprises 13 residues. The V gene's germline CDR1 is GTSNPN and CDR2 SVGIG (reference sequence). The CDR3 nucleotides read TGTGCCTGGAGCGAGGGCGGCAATCAGCCCCAGCATTTT. As protein: CAWSEGGNQPQHF.

V gene TRBV6-1 combines with J gene TRBJ2-7; D is uncertain. With 3 bases removed from V and 2 bases from J, the gap between germline ends came to 5 bases. The CDR3 contains 12 residues. Germline CDR1 reads MNHNS; CDR2 reads SASEGT. In DNA, the CDR3 is TGTGCCAGCAGTGATGGGCCCTACGAGCAGTACTTC. Translating it yields CASSDGPYEQYF.

CDR3 coding DNA: TGTGCCAGCAGCTCTCGACAGGGGGCTGGGGCCAACGTCCTGACTTTC. Protein sequence: CASSSRQGAGANVLTF. The chain joins TRBV7-2 to TRBJ2-6; TRBD1 matches at 9 bases. The CDR3 is made up of 16 amino acids. Germline CDR1 SGHTA, CDR2 FQGNSA. V lost 4 bases, J lost 2 bases, and 3 bases stayed unmatched.

This clone was counted many times. The V gene is TRBV6-2 or TRBV6-3, the J gene TRBJ2-1; the match to TRBD2 covers 8 bases. CDR3 length: 15 residues. With 2 bases clipped from V and 7 bases from J, the junction kept 7 bases outside the gene matches. Germline lookup yields CDR1 MNHEY and CDR2 SVGEGT. The CDR3 DNA reads as TGTGCCAGCAGTTACCGGGAGGGAGAGGGGAATGAGCAGTTCTTC. Translating gives CASSYREGEGNEQFF.

V and J are TRBV4-1 and TRBJ2-7; D is unresolved. V lost 4 bases and J 3 bases, leaving 7 bases between the germline ends. The CDR3 consists of 12 residues. Germline CDR1 reads MGHRA; CDR2 reads YSYEKL. CDR3 nucleotides: TGCGCCAGCAGCCTTACGGTCTACGAGCAGTACTTC. Protein: CASSLTVYEQYF.

The chain recombines TRBV29-1 with TRBJ1-4, with no clear D. V was clipped by 7 bases and J by 7 bases, with 16 bases between them. Germline V CDR1 and CDR2: SQVTM, ANQGSEA. CDR3 length equals 13 residues. For the CDR3, the DNA is TGCAGCGCCTGCTTGGTTGGAGGTGAAAAACTGTTTTTT. Translated: CSACLVGGEKLFF.